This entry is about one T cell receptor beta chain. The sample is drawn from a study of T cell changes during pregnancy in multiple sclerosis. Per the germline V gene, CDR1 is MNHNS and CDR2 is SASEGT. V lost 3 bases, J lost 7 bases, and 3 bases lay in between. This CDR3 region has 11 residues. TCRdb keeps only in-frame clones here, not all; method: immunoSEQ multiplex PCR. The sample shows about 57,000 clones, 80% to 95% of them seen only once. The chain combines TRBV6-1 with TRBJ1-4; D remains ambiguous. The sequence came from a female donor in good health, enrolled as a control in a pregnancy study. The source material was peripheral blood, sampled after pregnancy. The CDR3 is CASSDGEKLFF. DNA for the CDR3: TGTGCCAGCAGTGACGGTGAAAAACTGTTTTTT.